This T cell receptor (beta chain) derives from a study of cytomegalovirus exposure and HLA in healthy donors. Germline CDR1 SGHNT, CDR2 YENEEA. Deletions cut 3 bases from V and 0 bases from J, with 6 bases between. CDR3 length equals 13 residues. With 60 Vbeta and 13 Jbeta primers, the PCR was carried out. Profiled with immunoSEQ multiplex PCR; TCRdb holds only in-frame clones, not every one. The sample table includes about 96,000 clones. Material: PBMCs. V gene TRBV11-3 combines with J gene TRBJ2-7; the D gene is possibly TRBD1 (6 bases). The sequence came from a woman in her thirties in good health and CMV-seronegative. CDR3 DNA: TGTGCCAGCAGCTTGGACAGCTCCTACGAGCAGTACTTC. Protein: CASSLDSSYEQYF.